This T cell receptor beta chain emerged from a study of T-cell memory formation after mild COVID-19. Trimming removed 0 bases from V and 1 base from J; junction bases left unmatched: 6. The CDR3 runs to 17 residues. Germline V gene sequence: CDR1 SGHRS, CDR2 YFSETQ. TCRdb reanalysed the 5' RACE reads using MiXCR and keeps one entry per CDR3 protein. The table lists approximately 210,000 distinct CDR3 sequences, around 17% of them singletons. The clonotype originates from an adult woman who had mild COVID-19 (a few samples of this study predate the infection). Cell type and time point are not known. The rearrangement joins TRBV5-1 to TRBJ1-1, with 10 bases lining up with TRBD1. The sequenced sample consisted of PBMCs or a T cell subset sorted from them (not recorded which). DNA for the CDR3: TGCGCCAGCAGCTTGGATGGACAGGGGGGACCGAACACTGAAGCTTTCTTT. Residues: CASSLDGQGGPNTEAFF. Combining the CDR3 with reference TRBV5-1 and TRBJ1-1 gives the whole variable domain KAGVTQTPRYLIKTRGQQVTLSCSPISGHRSVSWYQQTPGQGLQFLFEYFSETQRNKGNFPGRFSGRQFSNSRSEMNVSTLELGDSALYLCASSLDGQGGPNTEAFFGQGTRLTVV.